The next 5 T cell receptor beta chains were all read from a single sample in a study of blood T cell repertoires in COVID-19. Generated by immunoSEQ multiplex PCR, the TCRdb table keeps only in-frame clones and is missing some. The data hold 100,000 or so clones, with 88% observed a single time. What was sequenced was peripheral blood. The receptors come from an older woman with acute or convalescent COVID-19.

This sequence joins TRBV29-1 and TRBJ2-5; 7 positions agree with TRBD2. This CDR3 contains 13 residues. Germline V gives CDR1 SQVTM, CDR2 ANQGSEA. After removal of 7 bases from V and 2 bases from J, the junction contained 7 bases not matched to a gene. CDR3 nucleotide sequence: TGCAGCGCTGGACTAGGAGAACAAGAGACCCAGTACTTC. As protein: CSAGLGEQETQYF.

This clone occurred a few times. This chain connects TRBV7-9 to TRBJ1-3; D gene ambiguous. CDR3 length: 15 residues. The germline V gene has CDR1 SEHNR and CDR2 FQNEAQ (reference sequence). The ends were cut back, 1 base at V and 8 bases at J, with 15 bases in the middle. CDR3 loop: CASSLGGALADTIYF. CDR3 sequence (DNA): TGTGCCAGCAGCTTAGGGGGAGCCTTGGCGGACACCATATATTTT.

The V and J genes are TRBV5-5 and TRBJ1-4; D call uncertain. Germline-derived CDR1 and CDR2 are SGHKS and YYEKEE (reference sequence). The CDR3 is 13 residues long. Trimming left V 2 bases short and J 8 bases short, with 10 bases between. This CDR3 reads CASSFLSGEKLFF. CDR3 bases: TGTGCCAGCAGCTTTCTCTCGGGGGAAAAACTGTTTTTT. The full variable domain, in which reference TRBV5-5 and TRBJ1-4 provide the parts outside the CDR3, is DAGVTQSPTHLIKTRGQQVTLRCSPISGHKSVSWYQQVLGQGPQFIFQYYEKEERGRGNFPDRFSARQFPNYSSELNVNALLLGDSALYLCASSFLSGEKLFFGSGTQLSVL.

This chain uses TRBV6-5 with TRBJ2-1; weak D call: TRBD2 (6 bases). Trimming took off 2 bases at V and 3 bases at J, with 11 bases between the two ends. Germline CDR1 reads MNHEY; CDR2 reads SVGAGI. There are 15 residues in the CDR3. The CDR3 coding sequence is TGTGCCAGCAGTTACGCGGGGCCCCTCTACAATGAGCAGTTCTTC. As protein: CASSYAGPLYNEQFF.

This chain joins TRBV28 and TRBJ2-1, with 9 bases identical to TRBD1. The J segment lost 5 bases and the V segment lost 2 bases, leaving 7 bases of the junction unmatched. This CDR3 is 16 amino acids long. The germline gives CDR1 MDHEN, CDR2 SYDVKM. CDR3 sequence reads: CASSLIGTGNDNEQFF. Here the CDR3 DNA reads TGTGCCAGCAGTTTAATCGGGACAGGGAATGACAATGAGCAGTTCTTC.